Below, 25 T cell receptor beta chains from the same sample are listed, as sequenced in a study of prognosis after radiotherapy for stage I lung cancer. Genomic DNA was the source, and TCR beta CDR3 was amplified from it by two-round multiplex PCR. The first PCR round targeted every TRBV and TRBJ gene with specific primers. Each CDR3 protein gets one entry after TCRdb re-called the multiplex PCR reads with MiXCR. The sample contains 30,000 to 40,000 distinct CDR3 sequences, roughly a quarter of which appear only once. The sample in question was PBMCs, obtained before or after stereotactic body radiation therapy (not recorded which). The receptor source for this set is a donor of 50 years or more with non-small cell lung cancer.

This clonotype has a count of ten or more. The chain carries TRBV6-5 and TRBJ2-1; D may be TRBD2 (6 bases). The CDR3 covers 16 residues. Germline V gene sequence: CDR1 MNHEY, CDR2 SVGAGI. The V end was cut by 4 bases, the J end by 5 bases, with 18 bases between. The CDR3 nucleotides read TGTGCCAGCAGTTGGCGGGGAGGAGGGGCCCACAATGAGCAGTTCTTC. Its translation: CASSWRGGGAHNEQFF.

This clonotype was seen just once. The V call is TRBV5-1, the J call TRBJ1-2; no reliable D call. V gave up 0 bases and J gave up 3 bases, with 9 bases separating them. There are 14 residues in the CDR3. The germline gives CDR1 SGHRS, CDR2 YFSETQ. CDR3 region: CASSLALVDYGYTF. For the CDR3, the DNA is TGCGCCAGCAGCTTGGCCTTGGTGGACTATGGCTACACCTTC.

This clonotype was picked up many times. The chain carries TRBV7-2 and TRBJ2-1; the D gene is possibly TRBD1 (5 bases). Trimming cost V 3 bases and J 3 bases, with 9 bases left between them. CDR3 length: 14 amino acids. CDR1 is SGHTA, CDR2 FQGNSA, per germline. CDR3 residues: CASSLGPDYNEQFF. CDR3 DNA sequence: TGTGCCAGCAGCTTGGGGCCGGACTACAATGAGCAGTTCTTC.

This rearrangement joins TRBV3-1 to TRBJ2-6, with D possibly being TRBD2 (5 bases). Per germline, CDR1 LGHDT and CDR2 YNNKEL (reference sequence). The V gene lost 1 base and the J gene lost 0 bases, with 13 bases spanning the gap. The CDR3 consists of 18 residues. The DNA for the CDR3 is TGTGCCAGCAGCCAAGGGAGGAATGATCGCTCTGGGGCCAACGTCCTGACTTTC. Amino acids: CASSQGRNDRSGANVLTF.

This clonotype was counted many times. The chain recombines TRBV28 with TRBJ2-7, with TRBD1 matching 9 bases. The ends lost 8 bases at V and 2 bases at J; junction bases unmatched: 10. CDR3 length: 15 amino acids. Germline loops: CDR1 MDHEN, CDR2 SYDVKM. DNA for the CDR3: TGTGCCAGCTCAGCCATGGACAGGGGAGCCTACGAGCAGTACTTC. Protein sequence: CASSAMDRGAYEQYF.

On this clonotype: A much larger clonotype is one base distant, so this may be a read error. The J gene is TRBJ2-7, the V gene TRBV4-1, with 8 nucleotides matching TRBD1. This CDR3 spans 15 amino acids. Per germline, CDR1 MGHRA and CDR2 YSYEKL. As DNA, the CDR3 is TGCACCAGCAGCCACGGCTTACAGGGGGCCTACGAGCAGTACTTC. Residues: CTSSHGLQGAYEQYF.

For this clonotype: A read error is likely here: a far larger clone is one base away. The genes are TRBV2 and TRBJ2-1; TRBD2 matches at 8 bases. The CDR3 covers 14 residues. The ends lost 8 bases at V and 9 bases at J; junction bases unmatched: 12. Germline V gene lookup returns CDR1 SNHLY and CDR2 FYNNEI. In nucleotides, the CDR3 is TGTGCCAGCGGCAGGAGCGGGAGAGGGCGTGAGCAGTTCTTC. Translating gives CASGRSGRGREQFF.

This clonotype was observed many times. The V and J genes are TRBV2 and TRBJ1-6; D is uncertain. Per the germline V gene, CDR1 is SNHLY and CDR2 is FYNNEI. Trimming removed 7 bases from V and 4 bases from J, with 8 bases in between. There are 13 residues in the CDR3. Written as DNA, the CDR3 is TGTGCCAGCACGGGAGATTATAATTCACCCCTCCACTTT. It yields the protein CASTGDYNSPLHF.

The table lists this clonotype with many counts. The chain has TRBV28 and TRBJ2-1, with D possibly TRBD2 on 6 matching bases. Germline V lookup: CDR1 MDHEN, CDR2 SYDVKM. This CDR3 contains 16 residues. V was clipped by 4 bases and J by 0 bases, with 13 bases between them. Written as DNA, the CDR3 is TGTGCCAGCAGTTCAAGGGACGGGAGCTCCTACAATGAGCAGTTCTTC. It is translated as CASSSRDGSSYNEQFF.

This clonotype was counted many times. This sequence joins TRBV5-1 and TRBJ1-5; the D gene is possibly TRBD1 (6 bases). The CDR3 is 13 residues long. The ends were cut back, 4 bases at V and 8 bases at J, with 13 bases in the middle. The germline CDR1 and CDR2 sequences are SGHRS and YFSETQ. The CDR3 protein is CASSKERGEPQHF. CDR3 in DNA: TGCGCCAGCAGCAAGGAAAGGGGGGAGCCCCAGCATTTT.

This clonotype was detected many times. The chain uses TRBV28 and TRBJ1-2, with D perhaps matching TRBD1 (5 bases). The CDR3 consists of 14 residues. Germline V gene data show CDR1 as MDHEN and CDR2 as SYDVKM. The V end was cut by 3 bases, the J end by 3 bases, with 11 bases between. DNA for the CDR3: TGTGCCAGCAGTTTCCGACAGTCTCACTATGGCTACACCTTC. Residues: CASSFRQSHYGYTF.

This clonotype has ten or more counts. The chain is built from TRBV6-2 or TRBV6-3 and TRBJ2-1, with 7 bases fitting TRBD1. Germline V CDR1 and CDR2: MNHEY, SVGEGT. The CDR3 runs 15 residues. The junction had 6 bases not matched to a gene; V was cut back by 6 bases and J by 1 base. CDR3 DNA: TGTGCCAGCAGAATGTCAGGGGGATCCTACAATGAGCAGTTCTTC. Its translation is CASRMSGGSYNEQFF.

With regard to this clonotype: This likely reflects a read error, since a far larger clone is one base away. J is TRBJ1-4 and V is TRBV6-2 or TRBV6-3, with D maybe TRBD1 (5 bases). V shed 6 bases and J shed 13 bases, with 15 bases lying between them. Germline V gene data show CDR1 as MNHEY and CDR2 as SVGEGT. CDR3 size: 12 residues. CDR3: CASSHGKGTLFF. The CDR3 coding sequence is TGTGCCAGCAGCCACGGGAAGGGGACACTGTTTTTT.

This clonotype has at least ten counts. The gene calls are TRBV11-1 and TRBJ2-7; 10 nucleotides align to TRBD2. CDR1 and CDR2 from the germline V gene are SGHAT and FQDESV (reference sequence). The length of the CDR3 is 15 residues. Trimming cost V 5 bases and J 0 bases; bases outside gene matches: 4. The CDR3, as DNA: TGTGCCAGCAGCAGTGGACTAGCGGTCTCCTACGAGCAGTACTTC. Protein sequence: CASSSGLAVSYEQYF.

There are a few counts of this clonotype. One end of the junction varies from germline; a read error may be responsible. The chain combines TRBV5-1 with TRBJ2-2; possibly TRBD1 or TRBD2 for D (6 bases each). The V gene's germline CDR1 is SGHRS and CDR2 YFSETQ. There are 16 residues in the CDR3. CDR3 sequence (DNA): TGCGCCAGCAGCAACTGGGACAAGGGAATTGGCGGGGAGCTTTTTTTC. It translates to CASSNWDKGIGGELFF. The whole variable domain, filled in from reference TRBV5-1 and TRBJ2-2, reads KAGVTQTPRYLIKTRGQQVTLSCSPISGHRSVSWYQQTPGQGLQFLFEYFSETQRNKGNFPGRFSGRQFSNSRSEMNVSTLELGDSALYLCASSNWDKGIGGELFFGEGSRLTVL.

This clonotype was picked up many times. The genes are TRBV20-1 and TRBJ1-1; 7 nucleotides match TRBD1. Germline trimming cut 6 bases from V and 3 bases from J; bases unmatched to any gene: 10. Germline assignment: CDR1 DFQATT and CDR2 SNEGSKA (reference sequence). This CDR3 spans 14 amino acids. The CDR3 DNA reads as TGCAGTGCAACCAGACAGGGTTCCTACACTGAAGCTTTCTTT. Its translation is CSATRQGSYTEAFF.

This clonotype was recorded many times. The V call is TRBV20-1, the J call TRBJ2-5; D unresolved. Germline V gene lookup returns CDR1 DFQATT and CDR2 SNEGSKA (reference sequence). The CDR3 length is 10 residues. CDR3 protein: CSAGWETQYF. CDR3 in DNA: TGCAGCGCTGGATGGGAGACCCAGTACTTC.

This clonotype was detected a few times. The rearrangement joins TRBV29-1 to TRBJ1-1; D gene ambiguous. The germline V and J ends were trimmed by 2 bases and 10 bases, with 11 bases remaining between them. The CDR3 sequence is 11 residues long. CDR1 and CDR2 from the germline V gene are SQVTM and ANQGSEA. The CDR3 DNA reads TGCAGCGTTGAACGGTGTCTGGTAGCTTTCTTT. Encoded protein: CSVERCLVAFF.

This clonotype was counted a few times. The chain carries TRBV20-1 and TRBJ2-7; 7 bases match TRBD2. CDR1 is DFQATT and CDR2 is SNEGSKA in the germline V gene (reference sequence). This CDR3 comprises 14 residues. After removal of 5 bases from V and 0 bases from J, the junction contained 7 bases not matched to a gene. The CDR3 region is CSAYGREVSYEQYF. In nucleotides, the CDR3 is TGCAGTGCTTATGGACGGGAGGTCTCCTACGAGCAGTACTTC.

This clonotype showed up many times. Being one base from a much bigger clone, this may be a read error. The chain carries TRBV6-2 or TRBV6-3 and TRBJ2-7; 7 bases agree with TRBD1. The CDR3 sequence is 17 residues long. The V gene's germline CDR1 is MNHEY and CDR2 SVGEGT. CDR3 loop: CANSYSSSGTVVYEQYF. DNA for the CDR3: TGTGCCAACAGTTACTCCTCCTCCGGGACAGTAGTCTACGAGCAGTACTTC.

For this clonotype: This probably arose from a read error, given a far larger clone one base away. The chain combines TRBV6-2 or TRBV6-3 with TRBJ1-3; D possibly corresponds to TRBD1 (5 bases). Germline V gene lookup returns CDR1 MNHEY and CDR2 SVGEGT. CDR3 length equals 13 residues. The CDR3 here is CASRRDGGKTIYF. The DNA for the CDR3 is TGTGCCAGCCGGAGGGACGGAGGAAAAACCATATATTTT.

The sample holds many counts of this clonotype. The chain recombines TRBV20-1 with TRBJ1-4; no clear D gene. The CDR3 is 15 residues long. Germline assignment: CDR1 DFQATT and CDR2 SNEGSKA (reference sequence). Trimming shortened V by 8 bases and J by 0 bases, and 16 bases separated the two germline ends. The CDR3 loop reads CSSPGKFATNEKLFF. DNA for the CDR3: TGCAGTAGTCCCGGGAAGTTTGCAACTAATGAAAAACTGTTTTTT.

Remarks on this clonotype: This likely traces to a read error, being one base from a far larger clone. The CDR3 loop is CASSSCLAGGSNEQFF. CDR3 coding DNA: TGTGCCAGCAGTTCCTGTCTAGCGGGAGGATCCAATGAGCAGTTCTTC. The chain is built from TRBV28 and TRBJ2-5; 11 nucleotides line up with TRBD2. TRBJ2-1 explains the end of the DNA better; the J call may be wrong. Germline lookup yields CDR1 MDHEN and CDR2 SYDVKM. This CDR3 comprises 16 residues.

As regards this clonotype: A much larger clone sits a single nucleotide away, making a read error possible. The chain uses TRBV5-6 and TRBJ1-1; D might be TRBD1 (6 bases). Looked up from germline, CDR1 is SGHDT and CDR2 is YYEEEE. The CDR3 extends over 14 amino acids. CDR3 in amino acids: CAISAGQLNTEAFF. The CDR3 region has the DNA TGTGCCATCAGCGCAGGACAGTTGAACACTGAAGCTTTCTTT.

This clonotype has ten or more counts. The V gene is TRBV27, the J gene TRBJ1-1; D ambiguous. CDR1 and CDR2 from the germline V gene are MNHEY and SMNVEV (reference sequence). The V end was cut by 6 bases, the J end by 1 base, with 24 bases between. This CDR3 has 18 amino acids. Written as DNA, the CDR3 is TGTGCCAGCAGCCGTATCCCGTCGGGTCCACAGAGGAACACTGAAGCTTTCTTT. Its translation is CASSRIPSGPQRNTEAFF.